Below are 21 T cell receptor beta chains sequenced from a single sample in a study of blood T cell repertoires in COVID-19. The table came from immunoSEQ multiplex PCR; TCRdb's copy has only in-frame clones and leaves some out. The sample lists around 170,000 clones; about 89% were seen once. Sequenced material: peripheral blood. These receptors were taken from a man aged 18 to 35 who had recovered from COVID-19.

The chain employs TRBV5-1 and TRBJ2-3; possible D gene TRBD2, 6 bases. Trimming removed 4 bases at V and 0 bases at J, with 15 bases between. The CDR3 runs 16 residues. Germline V gene sequence: CDR1 SGHRS, CDR2 YFSETQ. CDR3 protein: CASSHVGTSSTDTQYF. For the CDR3, the DNA is TGCGCCAGCAGCCACGTGGGGACTTCGAGCACAGATACGCAGTATTTT.

The V and J genes are TRBV27 and TRBJ1-2; TRBD1 aligns across 9 bases. The J segment lost 1 base and the V segment lost 1 base, leaving 4 bases of the junction unmatched. This CDR3 region has 16 residues. The germline CDR1 and CDR2 sequences are MNHEY and SMNVEV (reference sequence). CDR3 sequence reads: CASSLLKTGGNYGYTF. DNA of the CDR3: TGTGCCAGCAGTTTATTAAAGACAGGGGGTAACTATGGCTACACCTTC.

J is TRBJ1-1 and V is TRBV6-5; the match to TRBD1 covers 8 bases. CDR3 length: 15 amino acids. The germline gives CDR1 MNHEY, CDR2 SVGAGI. V lost 4 bases and J lost 7; bases outside the gene matches: 11. The CDR3, as DNA: TGTGCCAGCAGTTCCATACAACTCGACAGGGGTGAAGCTTTCTTT. Translating gives CASSSIQLDRGEAFF.

Only one count was recorded for this clone. V gene TRBV5-6 combines with J gene TRBJ1-2; 7 bases line up with TRBD1. The CDR3 is made up of 15 amino acids. V was pared by 4 bases and J by 8 bases, with 14 bases of the junction left unmatched. In germline, CDR1 is SGHDT, CDR2 YYEEEE. The CDR3 DNA reads TGTGCCAGCAGCCTACGGGACAGTGGAGTTCTCGGCTACACCTTC. Translated, it gives CASSLRDSGVLGYTF.

The chain has TRBV6-1 and TRBJ1-6, with 9 bases aligning to TRBD1. The CDR3 spans 16 residues. CDR1 and CDR2 from the germline V gene are MNHNS and SASEGT. Losses at the gene ends were 3 bases for V and 4 bases for J; bases not matched to a gene: 4. CDR3 amino acids: CASSERQGGYNSPLHF. The CDR3 DNA reads TGTGCCAGCAGTGAGCGACAGGGGGGTTATAATTCACCCCTCCACTTT.

V usage is TRBV4-3 and J usage is TRBJ2-6; a weak D match, TRBD1 (5 bases). Germline CDR1 LGHNA, CDR2 YSLEER. V dropped 0 bases and J dropped 15 bases, with 18 bases sitting between them. This CDR3 region has 15 residues. For the CDR3, the DNA is TGCGCCAGCAGCCAAGACCAGGGTCCCCCCTCCGACCTGACTTTC. Translation gives CASSQDQGPPSDLTF.

V gene TRBV5-4 combines with J gene TRBJ2-3; D might be TRBD1 (6 bases). Trimming took 2 bases from V and 1 from J, leaving 8 bases between them. This CDR3 comprises 14 residues. In germline, CDR1 is SGHNT, CDR2 YYREEE (reference sequence). CDR3 coding DNA: TGTGCCAGCAGCTTTGGACAGCGCACAGATACGCAGTATTTT. It yields the protein CASSFGQRTDTQYF.

The chain carries TRBV5-8 and TRBJ1-1; no reliable D call. The ends were cut back, 0 bases at V and 0 bases at J, with 15 bases in the middle. The CDR3 extends over 17 amino acids. Germline lookup yields CDR1 SGHTS and CDR2 YDEGEE. CDR3 protein: CASSLGSYPYMNTEAFF. For the CDR3, the DNA is TGTGCCAGCAGCTTGGGATCATACCCTTACATGAACACTGAAGCTTTCTTT.

A few counts support this clone. The genes are TRBV11-3 and TRBJ2-7; D may be TRBD1 (6 bases). This CDR3 comprises 13 residues. Germline values: CDR1 SGHNT, CDR2 YENEEA. The V gene lost 3 bases and the J gene lost 2 bases, with 8 bases spanning the gap. This chain's CDR3 is CASSFTGTYEQYF. The CDR3 DNA reads TGTGCCAGCAGCTTTACAGGGACCTACGAGCAGTACTTC.

V gene TRBV28 combines with J gene TRBJ2-7, with 7 bases that match TRBD1. The CDR3 has 15 residues. V was pared by 3 bases and J by 5 bases, with 10 bases of the junction left unmatched. In germline, CDR1 is MDHEN, CDR2 SYDVKM. CDR3 sequence (DNA): TGTGCCAGCAGTTTCCCCCAGACAGGGATAAACGAGCAGTACTTC. Amino acids: CASSFPQTGINEQYF.

J is TRBJ2-1 and V is TRBV20-1; no clear D. The germline V and J ends were trimmed by 3 bases and 1 base, with 4 bases remaining between them. Germline loops: CDR1 DFQATT, CDR2 SNEGSKA (reference sequence). This CDR3 region has 12 residues. The CDR3 DNA sequence: TGCAGTGCTAGTCAGTCCTACAATGAGCAGTTCTTC. It encodes CSASQSYNEQFF.

This clone was counted only a few times. CDR3 residues: CASSARGGNYEQYF. The CDR3 nucleotides read TGTGCCAGCAGTGCCCGGGGGGGAAATTACGAGCAGTACTTC. The rearrangement links TRBV2 to TRBJ2-7; 8 positions match TRBD2. The V gene's germline CDR1 is SNHLY and CDR2 FYNNEI. The CDR3 is made up of 14 amino acids. Germline trimming cut 4 bases from V and 4 bases from J; bases unmatched to any gene: 6.

Comments on this clone: One junction end disagrees with the germline gene, perhaps due to a read error. The chain recombines TRBV6-5 with TRBJ2-3; 9 bases line up with TRBD2. This CDR3 is 14 amino acids long. CDR1 and CDR2 from the germline V gene are MNHEY and SVGAGI. CDR3 coding DNA: TGTGCCAGCAGTTATAGCGGGAGCAGAGATACGCAGTATTTT. Protein: CASSYSGSRDTQYF.

The chain carries TRBV6-5 and TRBJ1-1, with TRBD1 matching over 8 bases. Germline V gene lookup returns CDR1 MNHEY and CDR2 SVGAGI. This CDR3 spans 16 amino acids. The V gene end was trimmed by 0 bases and the J gene end by 1 base; junction bases not matched to a gene: 4. The CDR3 DNA sequence: TGTGCCAGCAGTTACTCTCCGACAGGGGCGAACACTGAAGCTTTCTTT. Its translation is CASSYSPTGANTEAFF.

V and J are TRBV27 and TRBJ1-2, with no clear D. This CDR3 has 16 amino acids. Trimming cost V 4 bases and J 4 bases, with 19 bases left between them. Germline V CDR1 and CDR2: MNHEY, SMNVEV (reference sequence). CDR3 nucleotides: TGTGCCAGCAGTTCCGCCAAGGATCGTACTATCTATGGCTACACCTTC. Its protein is CASSSAKDRTIYGYTF.

The chain carries TRBV27 and TRBJ2-7; D call uncertain. This CDR3 is 12 amino acids long. Looked up from germline, CDR1 is MNHEY and CDR2 is SMNVEV (reference sequence). V lost 6 bases, J lost 6 bases, and 12 bases lay in between. The CDR3 sequence: CASRGRLGEQYF. The CDR3 nucleotides read TGTGCCAGCAGGGGCAGGTTGGGCGAGCAGTACTTC.

J is TRBJ2-3 and V is TRBV7-9, with a tentative D call TRBD1 (5 bases). V was cut by 1 base and J by 7 bases, with 15 bases left in between. Germline CDR1 is SEHNR and CDR2 is FQNEAQ (reference sequence). This CDR3 is 15 amino acids long. CDR3 region: CASSLVGDGLYTQYF. CDR3 DNA: TGTGCCAGCAGCTTAGTAGGGGATGGGCTTTATACGCAGTATTTT. Filled out from reference TRBV7-9 and TRBJ2-3, the complete variable domain reads DTGVSQNPRHKITKRGQNVTFRCDPISEHNRLYWYRQTLGQGPEFLTYFQNEAQLEKSRLLSDRFSAERPKGSFSTLEIQRTEQGDSAMYLCASSLVGDGLYTQYFGPGTRLTVL.

The chain couples TRBV4-3 to TRBJ2-1; 7 bases fit TRBD1. V was pared by 0 bases and J by 7 bases, with 9 bases of the junction left unmatched. The CDR3 is made up of 16 amino acids. Germline V gene sequence: CDR1 LGHNA, CDR2 YSLEER. CDR3 in DNA: TGCGCCAGCAGCCAAGATGAGTTGGCAGGGGGTAATGAGCAGTTCTTC. Its protein product is CASSQDELAGGNEQFF.

This clone was detected once. CDR3 DNA: TGTGCCAGCAGGCAGACAGGGAAAGAGACCCAGTACTTC. Translating it yields CASRQTGKETQYF. This rearrangement joins TRBV27 to TRBJ2-5; TRBD1 aligns across 7 bases. There are 13 residues in the CDR3. Germline assignment: CDR1 MNHEY and CDR2 SMNVEV (reference sequence). Trimming took 6 bases from V and 3 from J; bases not matched to a gene: 4.

The chain couples TRBV11-2 to TRBJ2-1, with 9 bases lining up with TRBD1. The CDR3 has 16 amino acids. Germline CDR1 reads SGHAT; CDR2 reads FQNNGV. V lost 5 bases and J lost 5; bases outside the gene matches: 10. CDR3 bases: TGTGCCAGCAGCCCAAACTCAGGACAGGGGAACAATGAGCAGTTCTTC. Its protein is CASSPNSGQGNNEQFF.

The chain links TRBV5-1 to TRBJ2-5; 10 positions match TRBD1. V trimming: 4 bases; J trimming: 9 bases; junction bases outside the gene matches: 9. Germline assignment: CDR1 SGHRS and CDR2 YFSETQ. This CDR3 is 14 amino acids long. CDR3 nucleotide sequence: TGCGCCAGCAGCACGGGACAGGGGTACGAGGCCCAGTACTTC. Translated: CASSTGQGYEAQYF.